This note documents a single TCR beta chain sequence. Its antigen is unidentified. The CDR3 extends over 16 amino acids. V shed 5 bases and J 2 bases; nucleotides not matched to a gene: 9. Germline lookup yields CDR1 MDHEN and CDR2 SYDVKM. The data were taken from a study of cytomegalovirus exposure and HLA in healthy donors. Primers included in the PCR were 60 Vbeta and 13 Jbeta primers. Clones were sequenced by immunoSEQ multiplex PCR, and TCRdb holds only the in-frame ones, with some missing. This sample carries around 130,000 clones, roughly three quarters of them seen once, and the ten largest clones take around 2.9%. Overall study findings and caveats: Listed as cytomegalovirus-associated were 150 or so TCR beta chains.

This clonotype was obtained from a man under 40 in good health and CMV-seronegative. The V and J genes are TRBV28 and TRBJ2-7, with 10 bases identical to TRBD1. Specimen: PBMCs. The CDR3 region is CASSTDRGQVTYEQYF. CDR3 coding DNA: TGTGCCAGCAGTACCGACAGGGGGCAAGTAACCTACGAGCAGTACTTC.